This T cell receptor beta chain was sequenced for a study of blood T cell repertoires in COVID-19. At the level of the study: T cells, B-cell-depleted T cells, or PBMCs provided the cDNA or gDNA that served as material.

Under the authors' procedure: Reference gene primer amplification gave estimated nucleated cell counts. Profiling relied on immunoSEQ multiplex PCR, and the TCRdb table lists in-frame clones only, not all of them. The V and J calls and clone size come from that table; D and trimming were worked out from the DNA. The top ten clones hold roughly 1.6% of a sample with 250,000 to 350,000 clones, less than 85% of them seen once. Seattle-derived patients entered the study during active infection and were followed longitudinally. This CDR3 has 16 amino acids. V dropped 3 bases and J dropped 2; count of bases not matched to a gene: 4. Germline V gene data show CDR1 as KGHDR and CDR2 as SFDVKD.

This sequence was found in a human donor with COVID-19, enrolled during active disease. The donor label of this sample is uncertain. This chain joins TRBV24-1 and TRBJ2-1; 9 nucleotides line up with TRBD2. Sample: peripheral blood. The CDR3 spells CATSDVAGVAYNEQFF. The CDR3 DNA reads as TGTGCCACCAGTGATGTAGCGGGAGTGGCCTACAATGAGCAGTTCTTC.